The clone carrying this T cell receptor (beta chain) was counted between two and nine times. Its antigen is currently unknown. Clones were read by immunoSEQ multiplex PCR, and TCRdb kept only the in-frame ones, dropping some. The sample yields roughly 60,000 clones, 80% to 90% seen once. This sample was included in a study of OX40 agonist ivuxolimab in advanced cancers. Study-level findings and limits: Normalized expansion of T-cell clones was also low for some nonresponders. Which antigen the expanded peripheral T cells recognized is unknown. On average, a greater number of expanded clones characterised CD8+ T cells relative to CD4+.

The sample consisted of CD4+ or CD8+ T cells sorted from blood, taken in a trial of the OX40 agonist ivuxolimab. This TCR was recovered from an adult with an advanced solid tumor such as melanoma, head and neck, liver or kidney cancer.

CDR3 DNA sequence: TGTGCCAGCAGTGAAACCGACAGGTCCCTACCCGAGCAGTACTTC. Residues: CASSETDRSLPEQYF. J is TRBJ2-7 and V is TRBV6-1; maybe TRBD1 (6 bases). The ends were cut back, 2 bases at V and 6 bases at J, with 17 bases in the middle. Germline V gives CDR1 MNHNS, CDR2 SASEGT. The CDR3 is 15 amino acids.